This paragraph covers one T cell receptor beta chain sequence. The CDR3 is made up of 14 amino acids. Trimming cost V 4 bases and J 8 bases; bases outside gene matches: 5. CDR1 and CDR2 (germline): LGHNA, YNFKEQ. This specimen comes from a study of blood T cell repertoires in COVID-19. Across the study: Samples taken during acute and convalescent COVID-19 were collected in the United States, Italy and Spain. Sources were T cells, B-cell-depleted T cells, or PBMCs; the material itself was cDNA or gDNA.

Patients in Seattle were enrolled during active infection, then followed longitudinally. Per the study methods: Using reference gene primer amplification, nucleated cell counts were estimated. Assay used: immunoSEQ multiplex PCR; TCRdb lists only in-frame clones, some missing. That table gives V, J and clone size, and the DNA gave D and trimming. The sample lists 250,000 to 400,000 clones; approximately 87% were seen once. This receptor was taken from a woman aged 30 to 39 with COVID-19, enrolled during active disease. The gene calls are TRBV4-2 and TRBJ1-4; 9 bases match TRBD1. Sequenced material: peripheral blood. The CDR3 spells CASSLGQGGEKLFF. CDR3 DNA sequence: TGTGCCAGCAGCCTGGGACAGGGCGGGGAAAAACTGTTTTTT.